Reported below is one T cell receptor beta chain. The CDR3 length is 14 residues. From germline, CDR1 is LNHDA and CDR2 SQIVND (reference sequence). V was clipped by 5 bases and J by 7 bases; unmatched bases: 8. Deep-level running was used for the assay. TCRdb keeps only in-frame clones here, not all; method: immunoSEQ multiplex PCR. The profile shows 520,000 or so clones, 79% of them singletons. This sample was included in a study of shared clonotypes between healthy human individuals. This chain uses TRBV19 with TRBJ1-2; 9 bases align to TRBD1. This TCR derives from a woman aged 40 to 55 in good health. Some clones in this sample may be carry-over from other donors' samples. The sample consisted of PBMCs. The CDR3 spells CASSAGQGGGGYTF. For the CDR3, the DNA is TGTGCCAGTAGTGCGGGACAGGGCGGGGGTGGCTACACCTTC. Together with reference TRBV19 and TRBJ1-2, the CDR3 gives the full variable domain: DGGITQSPKYLFRKEGQNVTLSCEQNLNHDAMYWYRQDPGQGLRLIYYSQIVNDFQKGDIAEGYSVSREKKESFPLTVTSAQKNPTAFYLCASSAGQGGGGYTFGSGTRLTVV.